This TCR beta chain derives from a study of T-cell memory formation after mild COVID-19. As for the study in general: TCR clusters mostly belonged to single donors.

This clonotype was seen more than once but under ten times. Its antigen is not known. Study-wide findings and caveats: Some SARS-CoV-2-responding clones were already detected in memory before infection.

The V and J ends lost 1 base and 0 bases respectively, with 13 bases between them. The CDR3 sequence is 17 residues long. Germline CDR1 is DFQATT and CDR2 is SNEGSKA (reference sequence). TCRdb processed the 5' RACE reads anew with MiXCR; each CDR3 protein has one entry. The sample records hundreds of thousands of distinct CDR3 sequences, around 15% being singletons. The rearrangement joins TRBV20-1 to TRBJ1-6, with a tentative D call TRBD1 (6 bases). The sample was PBMCs or a T cell subset sorted from them (not recorded which). The receptor's source is a man in his late teens or twenties who had mild COVID-19 (a few samples of this study predate the infection). Cell type and time point are not known. Written as DNA, the CDR3 is TGCAGTGCTAGAGGTGGGCAGGGGAGCTCCTATAATTCACCCCTCCACTTT. Its translation is CSARGGQGSSYNSPLHF.